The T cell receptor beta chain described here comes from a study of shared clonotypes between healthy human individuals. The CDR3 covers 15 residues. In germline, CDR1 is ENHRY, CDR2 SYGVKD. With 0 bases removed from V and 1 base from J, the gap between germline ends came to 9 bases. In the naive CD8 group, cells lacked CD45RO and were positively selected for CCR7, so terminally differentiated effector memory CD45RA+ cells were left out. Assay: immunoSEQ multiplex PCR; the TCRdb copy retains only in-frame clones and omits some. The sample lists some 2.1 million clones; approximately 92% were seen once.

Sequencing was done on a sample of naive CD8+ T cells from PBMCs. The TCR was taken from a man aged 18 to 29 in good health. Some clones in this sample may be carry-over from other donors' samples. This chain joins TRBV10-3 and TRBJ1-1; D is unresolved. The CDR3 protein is CAISESRTGNTEAFF. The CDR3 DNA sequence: TGTGCCATCAGTGAGTCGAGGACGGGGAACACTGAAGCTTTCTTT.